This T cell receptor beta chain was captured by sequencing in a study of T cells after posttransplantation cyclophosphamide. Whole-study findings and limits: TRB clonality was highly associated with recipient CMV seropositivity and reactivation. Tissue-infiltrating T cells from skin or gut overlapped little with blood T cells. Later post-transplant blood repertoires were often dominated by donor CD8+ memory clones.

As for this clone: Antigen unknown.

Germline assignment: CDR1 SGHNT and CDR2 YYREEE (reference sequence). This CDR3 spans 14 amino acids. V lost 0 bases to trimming and J lost 1 base, with 6 bases between them. Assay used: immunoSEQ multiplex PCR; TCRdb lists only in-frame clones, some missing. The sample lists roughly 10,000 clones, none appearing once, the ten largest making up around 3.3%. Busulfan-fludarabine conditioning, marrow transplant, and cyclophosphamide on days +3 and +4 were administered. The input for sequencing was PBMCs, taken around 350 days after allogeneic stem cell transplant with posttransplant cyclophosphamide. The chain joins TRBV5-4 to TRBJ2-3; TRBD2 is a possible D gene (5 bases). The sequence was obtained from a male patient aged 50 to 60 who received an allogeneic stem cell transplant from a related donor and was CMV-positive. Some T cells may be the graft donor's. CDR3 DNA: TGTGCCAGCAGCTTGGCCGGGGGCACAGATACGCAGTATTTT. Its translation: CASSLAGGTDTQYF.